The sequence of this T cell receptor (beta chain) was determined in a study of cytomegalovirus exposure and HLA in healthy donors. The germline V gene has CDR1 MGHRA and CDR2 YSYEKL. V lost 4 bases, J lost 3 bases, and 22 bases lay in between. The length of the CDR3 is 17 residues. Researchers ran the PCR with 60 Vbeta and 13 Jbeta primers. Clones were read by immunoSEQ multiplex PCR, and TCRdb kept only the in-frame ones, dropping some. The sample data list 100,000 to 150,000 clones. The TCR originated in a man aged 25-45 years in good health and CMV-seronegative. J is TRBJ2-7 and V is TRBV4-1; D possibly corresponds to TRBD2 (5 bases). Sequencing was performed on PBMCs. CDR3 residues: CASSPYRHGAALYEQYF. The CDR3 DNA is TGCGCCAGCAGCCCCTATAGACATGGAGCGGCGCTCTACGAGCAGTACTTC.